This entry lists 13 T cell receptor beta chains sequenced from one sample in a study of control samples from healthy donors and cancer patients. Generated by immunoSEQ multiplex PCR, the TCRdb table keeps only in-frame clones and is missing some. The sample lists 150,000 to 190,000 clones, about 93% occurring once. The specimen was blood. These receptors originate from a man between 45 and 60 years old in good health.

The chain uses TRBV28 and TRBJ1-5, with TRBD1 matching 8 bases. V trimming: 10 bases; J trimming: 0 bases; junction bases outside the gene matches: 8. CDR1 MDHEN and CDR2 SYDVKM come from the germline V gene. The length of the CDR3 is 15 residues. CDR3 sequence: CATETGVGSNQPQHF. The CDR3, as DNA: TGTGCCACCGAGACAGGGGTTGGTAGCAATCAGCCCCAGCATTTT.

The J gene is TRBJ1-5, the V gene TRBV5-5, with a weak D call TRBD1 (6 bases). V lost 6 bases and J 0 bases, leaving 13 bases between the germline ends. CDR3 length: 15 residues. The germline V gene encodes CDR1 SGHKS and CDR2 YYEKEE (reference sequence). The CDR3 loop is CASTGGTHSNQPQHF. For the CDR3, the DNA is TGTGCCAGCACCGGGGGCACTCATAGCAATCAGCCCCAGCATTTT. The full variable domain, rest sourced from reference TRBV5-5 and TRBJ1-5, is DAGVTQSPTHLIKTRGQQVTLRCSPISGHKSVSWYQQVLGQGPQFIFQYYEKEERGRGNFPDRFSARQFPNYSSELNVNALLLGDSALYLCASTGGTHSNQPQHFGDGTRLSIL.

This chain uses TRBV28 with TRBJ2-1; no firm D call. The CDR3 is 12 residues long. V was clipped by 8 bases and J by 2 bases, with 7 bases between them. Germline V lookup: CDR1 MDHEN, CDR2 SYDVKM. CDR3 loop: CASRLTYNEQFF. CDR3 nucleotides: TGTGCCAGCCGGCTTACCTACAATGAGCAGTTCTTC.

CDR3 DNA sequence: TGTGCCACCTCAGGGCGAACTAATGAAAAACTGTTTTTT. Amino acids: CATSGRTNEKLFF. This chain uses TRBV19 with TRBJ1-4, with TRBD1 as a possible D gene (5 bases). Trimming cost V 10 bases and J 1 base, with 10 bases left between them. Germline lookup yields CDR1 LNHDA and CDR2 SQIVND (reference sequence). CDR3 size: 13 residues.

The CDR3 coding sequence is TGCAGCGTTGAAGATCGGGCCCAAAATGGGGGCTACACCTTC. It specifies CSVEDRAQNGGYTF. The chain uses TRBV29-1 and TRBJ1-2; the D is unclear. V lost 0 bases to trimming and J lost 8 bases, with 16 bases between them. From germline, CDR1 is SQVTM and CDR2 ANQGSEA. The length of the CDR3 is 14 residues.

The rearrangement uses TRBV12-3 or TRBV12-4 and TRBJ2-7; D is unresolved. This CDR3 has 12 amino acids. V lost 6 bases, J lost 7 bases, and 13 bases lay in between. This CDR3 is CASSRPGGEQYF. The CDR3 nucleotides are TGTGCCAGCAGCCGACCGGGTGGGGAGCAGTACTTC.

The chain combines TRBV28 with TRBJ2-7, with 8 bases aligning to TRBD2. There are 14 residues in the CDR3. Germline V CDR1 and CDR2: MDHEN, SYDVKM. Losses at the gene ends were 2 bases for V and 6 bases for J; bases not matched to a gene: 6. The CDR3 spells CASSLAGGGVEQYF. The DNA of the CDR3 is TGTGCCAGCAGTTTAGCGGGAGGAGGGGTCGAGCAGTACTTC.

The chain links TRBV19 to TRBJ2-2; possibly TRBD2 for D (5 bases). CDR1 and CDR2 (germline): LNHDA, SQIVND (reference sequence). V dropped 7 bases and J dropped 1 base, with 13 bases sitting between them. This CDR3 spans 15 amino acids. The CDR3 coding sequence is TGTGCCAGTACGGACGGCGCGGGGAACACCGGGGAGCTGTTTTTT. Its translation: CASTDGAGNTGELFF.

The chain links TRBV9 to TRBJ1-2; D call uncertain. Germline lookup yields CDR1 SGDLS and CDR2 YYNGEE. The V end was cut by 4 bases, the J end by 7 bases, with 14 bases between. The CDR3 is 13 amino acids. CDR3 protein: CASSPSASSGYTF. As DNA, the CDR3 is TGTGCCAGCAGCCCAAGCGCCTCGAGTGGCTACACCTTC.

This sequence joins TRBV5-4 and TRBJ1-3; 7 positions agree with TRBD1. Germline CDR1 SGHNT, CDR2 YYREEE (reference sequence). V shed 4 bases, J shed 4 bases, and the junction held 2 bases outside the gene matches. The CDR3 is made up of 13 amino acids. The CDR3 coding sequence is TGTGCCAGCAGCCCGGACAGGGGAAACACCATATATTTT. It codes for CASSPDRGNTIYF.

This clone has only one observation. V is TRBV15 and J is TRBJ2-1; tentative D call: TRBD1 (5 bases). Deletions cut 1 base from V and 13 bases from J, with 8 bases between. CDR3 length: 11 amino acids. Germline V CDR1 and CDR2: LNHNV, YYDKDF (reference sequence). The CDR3 reads CATSRGDSQFF. CDR3 DNA sequence: TGTGCCACCAGCAGAGGAGACAGTCAGTTCTTC.

The genes are TRBV6-5 and TRBJ1-6; 9 bases line up with TRBD1. Germline lookup yields CDR1 MNHEY and CDR2 SVGAGI. The CDR3 is 13 amino acids. The ends lost 7 bases at V and 9 bases at J; junction bases unmatched: 4. The CDR3 is CASMDRGSSPLHF. In DNA, the CDR3 is TGTGCCAGCATGGACAGGGGCAGTTCACCCCTCCACTTT.

The V and J genes are TRBV5-1 and TRBJ1-1; unclear D gene. The CDR3 spans 13 residues. Trimming left V 9 bases short and J 1 base short, with 13 bases between. In germline, CDR1 is SGHRS, CDR2 YFSETQ. CDR3: CATALGWNTEAFF. The DNA of the CDR3 is TGCGCCACCGCTTTGGGTTGGAACACTGAAGCTTTCTTT.